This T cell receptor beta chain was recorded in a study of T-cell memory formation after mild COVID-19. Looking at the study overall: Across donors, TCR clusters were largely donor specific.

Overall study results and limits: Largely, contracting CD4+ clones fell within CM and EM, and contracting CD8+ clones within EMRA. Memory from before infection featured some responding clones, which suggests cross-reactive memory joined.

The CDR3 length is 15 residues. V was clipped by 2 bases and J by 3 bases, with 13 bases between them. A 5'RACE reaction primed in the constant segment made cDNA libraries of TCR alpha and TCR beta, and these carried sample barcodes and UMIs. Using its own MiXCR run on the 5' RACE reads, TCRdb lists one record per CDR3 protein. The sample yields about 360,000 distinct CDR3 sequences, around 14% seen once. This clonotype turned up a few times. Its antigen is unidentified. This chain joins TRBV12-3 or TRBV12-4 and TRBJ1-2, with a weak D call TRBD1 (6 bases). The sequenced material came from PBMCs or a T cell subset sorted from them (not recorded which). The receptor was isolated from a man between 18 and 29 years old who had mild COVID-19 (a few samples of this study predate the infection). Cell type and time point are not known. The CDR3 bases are TGTGCCAGCAGTTTAAGTCTGGGGGCCCACTATGGCTACACCTTC. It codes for CASSLSLGAHYGYTF.